Shown below are 22 T cell receptor beta chains from a single sample sequenced in a study of T-cell reconstitution after alpha-beta-depleted transplantation in children. Construction of the TCRbeta library involved unique molecular identifiers. TCRdb processed the PCR reads anew with MiXCR; each CDR3 protein has one entry. The data hold hundreds of thousands of distinct CDR3 sequences, with 20% to 25% observed a single time. Here the sequenced sample was PBMCs, mostly from graft donor cells, taken 360 days after TCRalphabeta/CD19-depleted stem cell transplant. The source of these receptors is a boy in the first two years of life who had a stem cell transplant for acute myeloid leukemia, so the T cells may come from the graft donor.

This clonotype was recorded at least ten times. CDR3 loop: CASSLAPGVGTGELFF. CDR3 nucleotides: TGTGCCAGCAGCTTGGCCCCAGGGGTGGGCACCGGGGAGCTGTTTTTT. The chain carries TRBV7-9 and TRBJ2-2; possibly TRBD1 for D (6 bases). Trimming pared 3 bases from V and 4 bases from J, leaving 15 bases between. This CDR3 is built from 16 residues. In germline, CDR1 is SEHNR, CDR2 FQNEAQ (reference sequence). Variable domain in full (rest from reference TRBV7-9 and TRBJ2-2): DTGVSQNPRHKITKRGQNVTFRCDPISEHNRLYWYRQTLGQGPEFLTYFQNEAQLEKSRLLSDRFSAERPKGSFSTLEIQRTEQGDSAMYLCASSLAPGVGTGELFFGEGSRLTVL.

This clonotype was found many times. This chain uses TRBV9 with TRBJ2-3; D gene unclear. V was clipped by 2 bases and J by 0 bases, with 7 bases between them. The CDR3 is 14 residues long. The germline gives CDR1 SGDLS, CDR2 YYNGEE. CDR3 protein: CASSVSVSTDTQYF. CDR3 in DNA: TGTGCCAGCAGCGTGAGTGTGAGCACAGATACGCAGTATTTT.

In its sample, this clonotype was seen many times. The rearrangement uses TRBV21-1 and TRBJ1-2; the table's D gene call, TRBD1, was not cross checked with the DNA. TRBV21-1 is deemed a pseudogene. This CDR3 has 14 residues. CDR3 nucleotide sequence: TGTGCCAGCAGCAAAAAGGGGGATAACTATGGCTACACCTTC. It specifies CASSKKGDNYGYTF.

This clonotype was found many times. V usage is TRBV12-3 or TRBV12-4 and J usage is TRBJ2-5; the D is unclear. The CDR3 loop spans 11 amino acids. The V end was cut by 3 bases, the J end by 5 bases, with 4 bases between. The CDR3 nucleotides are TGTGCCAGCAGTTTCAGGGAGACCCAGTACTTC. Residues: CASSFRETQYF.

Many counts were recorded for this clonotype. The chain recombines TRBV10-3 with TRBJ2-6; D not resolved. Germline V gene sequence: CDR1 ENHRY, CDR2 SYGVKD. The V end lost 1 base, the J end lost 0 bases, and 4 bases lay between the germline ends. This CDR3 region has 15 residues. CDR3 amino acids: CAISEWGSGANVLTF. For the CDR3, the DNA is TGTGCCATCAGTGAGTGGGGCTCTGGGGCCAACGTCCTGACTTTC.

This clonotype was seen repeatedly, ten times or more. The chain couples TRBV20-1 to TRBJ2-1; a weak D match, TRBD1 (5 bases). CDR3 length equals 12 residues. V was shortened by 4 bases and J by 8 bases, with 12 bases between the two germline ends. The germline V gene encodes CDR1 DFQATT and CDR2 SNEGSKA (reference sequence). CDR3 in amino acids: CSANLRGDEQFF. As DNA, the CDR3 is TGCAGTGCTAATTTAAGGGGCGATGAGCAGTTCTTC.

This clonotype was detected ten times or more. Sequence at one end of the junction differs from germline and may be a read error. This chain uses TRBV3-1 with TRBJ2-1; D gene ambiguous. CDR1 is LGHDT and CDR2 is YNNKEL in the germline V gene (reference sequence). The CDR3 extends over 11 amino acids. The CDR3, as DNA: TGTGCCAGCAGCGTGTACAAGGAGCAGTTCTTC. Protein sequence: CASSVYKEQFF.

Details on this clonotype: This may stem from a read error, because a much larger clone lies one nucleotide away. This chain connects TRBV18 to TRBJ2-7, with 7 nucleotides matching TRBD1. This CDR3 contains 15 residues. The germline gives CDR1 KGHSH, CDR2 LQKENI. As DNA, the CDR3 is TGTGCCAGCTCCTCGAGGGACAGAAGCTCCTACGAGCGGTACGTC. Its protein is CASSSRDRSSYERYV.

This clonotype was seen repeatedly, ten times or more. The CDR3 DNA follows: TGCAGTGCCTCGGGGGACAGGGTGGACGAGCAGTACTTC. Amino acid sequence: CSASGDRVDEQYF. The rearrangement joins TRBV20-1 to TRBJ2-7; the match to TRBD1 covers 9 bases. Germline CDR1 and CDR2: DFQATT and SNEGSKA (reference sequence). The CDR3 covers 13 residues. With V trimmed by 6 bases and J by 5 bases, 8 bases remained unmatched.

The chain uses TRBV2 and TRBJ2-1, with 8 bases aligning to TRBD2. Trimming took 11 bases from V and 4 from J; bases not matched to a gene: 7. CDR1 is SNHLY, CDR2 FYNNEI, per germline. The CDR3 is made up of 13 amino acids. CDR3 coding DNA: TGTGCCGGTAGCGGGGAAGTTTACAATGAGCAGTTCTTC. Amino acids: CAGSGEVYNEQFF.

The gene calls are TRBV20-1 and TRBJ2-5; no reliable D call. CDR1 and CDR2 from the germline V gene are DFQATT and SNEGSKA (reference sequence). The V gene lost 3 bases and the J gene lost 5 bases, with 19 bases spanning the gap. The CDR3 spans 15 residues. Written as DNA, the CDR3 is TGCAGTGCTAGGCCCTCCCGGGCTCCCTCTGAGACCCAGTACTTC. Protein sequence: CSARPSRAPSETQYF.

This clonotype was detected many times. The chain uses TRBV6-5 and TRBJ1-3; D is unclear. Trimming removed 6 bases from V and 4 bases from J, with 19 bases in between. The CDR3 has 16 amino acids. Germline assignment: CDR1 MNHEY and CDR2 SVGAGI. The CDR3 sequence: CASRPTYEGAGNTIYF. CDR3 nucleotides: TGTGCCAGCAGGCCTACTTATGAGGGCGCCGGAAACACCATATATTTT.

This chain connects TRBV29-1 to TRBJ2-5, with 10 bases lining up with TRBD2. From germline, CDR1 is SQVTM and CDR2 ANQGSEA. The CDR3 is made up of 15 amino acids. V was pared by 3 bases and J by 2 bases, with 6 bases of the junction left unmatched. CDR3 amino acids: CSVEGSGGRQETQYF. The CDR3 nucleotides are TGCAGCGTTGAGGGTAGCGGGGGGAGGCAAGAGACCCAGTACTTC.

This clonotype was found many times. The chain links TRBV29-1 to TRBJ2-1; D might be TRBD2 (6 bases). V was clipped by 4 bases and J by 1 base, with 11 bases between them. Germline V lookup: CDR1 SQVTM, CDR2 ANQGSEA. The CDR3 length is 14 residues. The DNA for the CDR3 is TGCAGCGTTGGCCGCGGGGTTTCCTACAATGAGCAGTTCTTC. Its protein is CSVGRGVSYNEQFF.

This clonotype has only a few counts. V gene TRBV6-5 combines with J gene TRBJ1-3; tentatively, D is TRBD1 (6 bases). The CDR3 has 16 amino acids. The V and J ends lost 2 bases and 5 bases respectively, with 16 bases between them. Germline assignment: CDR1 MNHEY and CDR2 SVGAGI. For the CDR3, the DNA is TGTGCCAGCAGTTACGCCGGGACATCAACGCGAAACACCATATATTTT. This codes for CASSYAGTSTRNTIYF.

The chain joins TRBV5-5 to TRBJ2-3; the match to TRBD1 covers 7 bases. CDR1 and CDR2 from the germline V gene are SGHKS and YYEKEE (reference sequence). The CDR3 consists of 16 residues. V lost 5 bases and J lost 2; bases outside the gene matches: 11. CDR3 region: CASSYATGLFTDTQYF. The DNA for the CDR3 is TGTGCCAGCAGTTACGCGACAGGGCTCTTCACAGATACGCAGTATTTT. Full variable domain (rest looked up from reference TRBV5-5 and TRBJ2-3): DAGVTQSPTHLIKTRGQQVTLRCSPISGHKSVSWYQQVLGQGPQFIFQYYEKEERGRGNFPDRFSARQFPNYSSELNVNALLLGDSALYLCASSYATGLFTDTQYFGPGTRLTVL.

This clonotype was seen at least ten times. This sequence joins TRBV12-3 or TRBV12-4 and TRBJ1-2, with 7 bases that match TRBD1. Unmatched junction bases numbered 7, after V lost 5 bases and J lost 4 bases. The CDR3 is 14 amino acids. CDR3 nucleotides: TGTGCCAGCAGTGCCGGGACAGCTTTCTATGGCTACACCTTC. It codes for CASSAGTAFYGYTF.

This clonotype has ten or more counts. The chain uses TRBV7-9 and TRBJ1-2, with 7 positions matching TRBD1. With 0 bases clipped from V and 5 bases from J, the junction kept 9 bases outside the gene matches. CDR3 length equals 16 residues. Germline V gene sequence: CDR1 SEHNR, CDR2 FQNEAQ (reference sequence). CDR3 DNA sequence: TGTGCCAGCAGCTTAGCGGGGACAGATTTTCGGTATGGCTACACCTTC. It codes for CASSLAGTDFRYGYTF. The full variable domain, its missing parts supplied by reference TRBV7-9 and TRBJ1-2, is DTGVSQNPRHKITKRGQNVTFRCDPISEHNRLYWYRQTLGQGPEFLTYFQNEAQLEKSRLLSDRFSAERPKGSFSTLEIQRTEQGDSAMYLCASSLAGTDFRYGYTFGSGTRLTVV.

This clonotype was observed a few times. V is TRBV20-1 and J is TRBJ1-1, with 7 bases that match TRBD1. Germline V lookup: CDR1 DFQATT, CDR2 SNEGSKA (reference sequence). V trimming: 5 bases; J trimming: 4 bases; junction bases outside the gene matches: 10. This CDR3 comprises 14 residues. The DNA for the CDR3 is TGCAGTGCTCCCACCCTGACAGGGTCCACTGAAGCTTTCTTT. Amino acids: CSAPTLTGSTEAFF.

There are a few counts of this clonotype. The rearrangement links TRBV20-1 to TRBJ2-5; the D gene is possibly TRBD2 (6 bases). This CDR3 is built from 13 residues. Germline V lookup: CDR1 DFQATT, CDR2 SNEGSKA (reference sequence). Trimming removed 5 bases from V and 2 bases from J, with 12 bases in between. CDR3 amino acids: CSAVSGLQETQYF. Written as DNA, the CDR3 is TGCAGTGCTGTGTCAGGACTACAAGAGACCCAGTACTTC.

This rearrangement joins TRBV18 to TRBJ2-3; D remains unclear. This CDR3 contains 13 residues. CDR1 and CDR2 from the germline V gene are KGHSH and LQKENI. Between the trimmed V and J ends, which lost 6 bases and 2 bases, there was a span of 9 bases. CDR3 protein: CASSRTDTDTQYF. CDR3 sequence (DNA): TGTGCCAGCTCCCGGACCGACACAGATACGCAGTATTTT.

This clonotype occurred a few times. This chain links TRBV11-2 with TRBJ2-1; 7 nucleotides agree with TRBD1. Per germline, CDR1 SGHAT and CDR2 FQNNGV. With V trimmed by 4 bases and J by 8 bases, 5 bases remained unmatched. The CDR3 runs 13 residues. CDR3 coding DNA: TGTGCCAGCAGCTGGTACAGGGGACATGAGCAGTTCTTC. The encoded protein is CASSWYRGHEQFF.